This T cell receptor (beta chain) was sequenced in a study of radiation and T cells in renal cell carcinoma. The study, taken as a whole, reports: Top tumor clonotypes rose in blood 2 weeks post-radiation, then contracted. Pretreatment tumor biopsies were lacking, so baseline clonotypes are unknown.

This CDR3 comprises 14 residues. V lost 4 bases and J lost 3, with 12 bases in between. CDR1 and CDR2 from the germline V gene are LGHNA and YSLEER. Noted time point: baseline pretreatment blood. Treatment: 15 Gy SBRT to primary tumor, nephrectomy 4 weeks later. After SBRT, blood was collected at 2 and 4 weeks, plus baseline. Here immunoSEQ multiplex PCR was the method, and the copy in TCRdb shows in-frame clones only, minus some. The table records about 140,000 clones, 83% of them present only once. Turning to this clone: No antigen is known for it.

The V gene is TRBV4-3, the J gene TRBJ1-2; D call uncertain. The starting material was blood, obtained from a patient whose treatment included radiotherapy and nephrectomy. This receptor was identified in a woman between 50 and 59 years old with renal cell carcinoma. CDR3 residues: CASSPRSGDYGYTF. The DNA for the CDR3 is TGCGCCAGCAGCCCAAGGAGTGGTGACTATGGCTACACCTTC.